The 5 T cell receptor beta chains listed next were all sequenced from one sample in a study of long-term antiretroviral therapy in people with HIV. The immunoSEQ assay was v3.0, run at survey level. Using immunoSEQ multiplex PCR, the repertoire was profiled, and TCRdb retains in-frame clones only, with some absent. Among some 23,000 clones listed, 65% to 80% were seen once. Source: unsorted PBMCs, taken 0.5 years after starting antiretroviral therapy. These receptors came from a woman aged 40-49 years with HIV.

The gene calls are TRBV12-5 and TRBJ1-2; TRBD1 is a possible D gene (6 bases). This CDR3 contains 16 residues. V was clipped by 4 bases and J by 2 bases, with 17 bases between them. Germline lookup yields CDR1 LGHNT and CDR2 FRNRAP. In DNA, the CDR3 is TGTGCTAGTGGTTCTGGGACGGGGGCTTGGAACTATGGCTACACCTTC. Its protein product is CASGSGTGAWNYGYTF.

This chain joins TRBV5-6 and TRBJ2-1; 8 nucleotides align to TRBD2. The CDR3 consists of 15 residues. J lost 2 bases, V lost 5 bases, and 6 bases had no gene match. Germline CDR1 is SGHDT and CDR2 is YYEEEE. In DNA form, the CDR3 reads TGTGCCAGCAGATTGATAGCGGGGACCTACAATGAGCAGTTCTTC. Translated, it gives CASRLIAGTYNEQFF.

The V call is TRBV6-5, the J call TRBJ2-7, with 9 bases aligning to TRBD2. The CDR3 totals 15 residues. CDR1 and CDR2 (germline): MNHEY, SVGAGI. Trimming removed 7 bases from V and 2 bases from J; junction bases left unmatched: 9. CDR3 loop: CASTTTSGETYEQYF. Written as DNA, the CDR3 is TGTGCCAGCACCACGACTAGCGGAGAAACCTACGAGCAGTACTTC.

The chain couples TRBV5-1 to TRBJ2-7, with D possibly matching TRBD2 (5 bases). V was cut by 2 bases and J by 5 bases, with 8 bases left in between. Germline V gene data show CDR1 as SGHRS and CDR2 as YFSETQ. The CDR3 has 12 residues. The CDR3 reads CASSFTGNEQYF. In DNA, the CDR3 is TGCGCCAGCAGCTTTACGGGGAACGAGCAGTACTTC. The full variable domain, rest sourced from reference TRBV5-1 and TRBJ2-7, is KAGVTQTPRYLIKTRGQQVTLSCSPISGHRSVSWYQQTPGQGLQFLFEYFSETQRNKGNFPGRFSGRQFSNSRSEMNVSTLELGDSALYLCASSFTGNEQYFGPGTRLTVT.

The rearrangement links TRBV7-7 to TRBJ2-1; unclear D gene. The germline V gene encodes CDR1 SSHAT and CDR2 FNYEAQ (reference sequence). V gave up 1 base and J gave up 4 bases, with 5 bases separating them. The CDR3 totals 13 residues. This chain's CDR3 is CASSLVLYNEQFF. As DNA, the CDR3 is TGTGCCAGCAGCTTAGTTCTGTACAATGAGCAGTTCTTC.